The 3 T cell receptor beta chains given below trace back to one sample, sequenced in a study of human T cells and chemical hapten exposure. Time point reported: pre-sensitization, week 0. As for treatment: therapeutic diphenylcyclopropenone sensitization with weekly scalp DPC. TCRdb fed the RACE reads into MiXCR, producing one record per CDR3 protein. Seen here are under 200,000 distinct CDR3 sequences, about 31% observed once, and the top ten hold 2.5% to 3.5%. Sequenced here: whole blood, sampled in connection with sensitization to the hapten diphenylcyclopropenone (DPC). The source is a woman in her 30s with alopecia areata. Some clones in this sample may be carry-over from other donors' samples.

This clonotype was picked up a small number of times. This chain uses TRBV29-1 with TRBJ1-2; the D is unclear. Germline V CDR1 and CDR2: SQVTM, ANQGSEA. With 3 bases removed from V and 4 bases from J, the gap between germline ends came to 9 bases. The CDR3 consists of 12 residues. The DNA for the CDR3 is TGCAGCGTTGACAGGATGTTCTATGGCTACACCTTC. Its protein is CSVDRMFYGYTF.

The gene calls are TRBV6-2 or TRBV6-3 and TRBJ2-3; D is ambiguous. CDR3 length equals 17 residues. Germline-derived CDR1 and CDR2 are MNHEY and SVGEGT. The V gene lost 4 bases and the J gene lost 2 bases, with 19 bases spanning the gap. The DNA of the CDR3 is TGTGCCAGCAGTTCGGGTCGCCAAGGACCTTCCACAGATACGCAGTATTTT. Its translation: CASSSGRQGPSTDTQYF.

The V gene is TRBV20-1, the J gene TRBJ2-1, with D tentatively TRBD2 (6 bases). The CDR3 runs to 14 residues. Trimming removed 0 bases at V and 10 bases at J, with 16 bases between. Germline V gene lookup returns CDR1 DFQATT and CDR2 SNEGSKA (reference sequence). CDR3 amino acids: CSARDPQRAGEQFF. Here the CDR3 DNA reads TGCAGTGCTAGAGATCCCCAGCGGGCCGGGGAGCAGTTCTTC.